This entry lists 5 T cell receptor beta chains sequenced from one sample in a study of low-dose radiotherapy and immunotherapy resistance in tumors. Primers targeting TRAV and TRBV primed first-strand cDNA, covering alpha and beta chains. It was with a constant-region primer and a V-primer adapter that TCRs were amplified over approximately 18 PCR cycles. TCRdb independently ran MiXCR on the reads; one entry per CDR3 protein. Of around 14,000 distinct CDR3 sequences in the sample, 49% were seen once. These receptors originate from a human donor with advanced metastatic prostate, ovarian, gallbladder or colorectal cancer (not recorded which). This table probably holds off-target reads from a library built for another chain.

The chain recombines TRBV5-4 with TRBJ2-5; 12 bases line up with TRBD2. The CDR3 covers 16 residues. V lost 4 bases, J lost 1 base, and 5 bases stayed unmatched. Germline V lookup: CDR1 SGHNT, CDR2 YYREEE (reference sequence). The CDR3 DNA reads TGTGCCAGCAGCCCAGCACTAGCGGGGGGCCAAGAGACCCAGTACTTC. Its translation: CASSPALAGGQETQYF.

In DNA form, the CDR3 reads TGCGCCAGCAGCCAAGAAGGGGGTATGGGGTCCCAGCATTTT. This codes for CASSQEGGMGSQHF. V usage is TRBV4-1 and J usage is TRBJ1-5; possible D gene TRBD1, 6 bases. Between the trimmed V and J ends, which lost 0 bases and 11 bases, there was a span of 14 bases. The CDR3 loop spans 14 amino acids. Looked up from germline, CDR1 is MGHRA and CDR2 is YSYEKL.

The chain joins TRBV6-1 to TRBJ2-5; D gene uncertain. Between the trimmed V and J ends, which lost 7 bases and 2 bases, there was a span of 8 bases. The CDR3 contains 12 residues. Germline V gene data show CDR1 as MNHNS and CDR2 as SASEGT. DNA for the CDR3: TGTGCCAGCAAGGTACCTCAAGAGACCCAGTACTTC. Translation gives CASKVPQETQYF.

V is TRBV6-6 and J is TRBJ1-5, with D possibly TRBD1 on 5 matching bases. V was shortened by 0 bases and J by 7 bases, with 10 bases between the two germline ends. The CDR3 totals 14 residues. The germline gives CDR1 MNHNY, CDR2 SVGAGI (reference sequence). DNA of the CDR3: TGTGCCAGCAGTTACTCGGGGGGGAGGCAGCCCCAGCATTTT. This translates into CASSYSGGRQPQHF.

The V and J genes are TRBV15 and TRBJ2-3; D gene unclear. CDR3 length: 13 residues. CDR1 LNHNV and CDR2 YYDKDF come from the germline V gene (reference sequence). The ends were cut back, 1 base at V and 5 bases at J, with 7 bases in the middle. The CDR3 region is CATSRGVGDTQYF. CDR3 bases: TGTGCCACCAGCAGAGGCGTGGGAGATACGCAGTATTTT.